The present T cell receptor (beta chain) was sequenced within a study of blood T cells in healthy people across ages. General study points: Measured against age, TCR beta diversity per million T cells decreased in a roughly linear manner. A strong correlation was found between TCR beta diversity and the percentage of naive T cells.

Through a sample-barcoded 5' primer and a J-beta primer mix, a second PCR was run for roughly 7 to 11 cycles. Every cDNA molecule carried a tag from a template-switch adaptor bearing 12 random nucleotides. MiXCR, run by TCRdb on the 5' RACE reads, gives a single entry per CDR3 protein. The profile shows more than 700,000 distinct CDR3 sequences, less than 60% of them singletons. Each of the donors had 8 to 10 milliliters of peripheral blood drawn into EDTA-treated Vacutainer tubes. The CDR3 is made up of 20 amino acids. The J segment lost 3 bases and the V segment lost 0 bases, leaving 10 bases of the junction unmatched. Per the germline V gene, CDR1 is DFQATT and CDR2 is SNEGSKA (reference sequence). Note on this clonotype: Its antigen is unknown.

The specimen was blood. The J gene is TRBJ2-2, the V gene TRBV20-1; 16 bases fit TRBD2. The clonotype originates from an elderly man in good health. CDR3 in amino acids: CSARDLYGTSGRGHTGELFF. As DNA, the CDR3 is TGCAGTGCTAGAGATCTCTACGGGACTAGCGGGAGGGGCCACACCGGGGAGCTGTTTTTT.